This T cell receptor (beta chain) appears in the sequencing data of a study of T cells in Graves' hyperthyroidism and ophthalmopathy. TCR beta CDR3 region amplification was performed from RNA transcripts. A set of HTBI primers served as the primers for a first-round RT-PCR of the TCR CDR3. TCRdb ran MiXCR on the multiplex PCR reads and lists one entry per CDR3 protein. The sample carries over 550,000 distinct CDR3 sequences, around 15% recorded once. Germline V gives CDR1 MNHEY, CDR2 SMNVEV (reference sequence). The CDR3 covers 17 residues. The V and J ends lost 2 bases and 2 bases respectively, with 18 bases between them.

The rearrangement joins TRBV27 to TRBJ1-1; TRBD1 might be the D (6 bases). What was sequenced was blood. The source is a woman aged 18-30 years with Graves' hyperthyroidism. CDR3 sequence: CASSLRSTGRGNTEAFF. CDR3 coding DNA: TGTGCCAGCAGTTTAAGGAGTACAGGGAGGGGAAACACTGAAGCTTTCTTT.